This T cell receptor beta chain originates from a study of T-cell reconstitution after alpha-beta-depleted transplantation in children. The V gene end was trimmed by 2 bases and the J gene end by 2 bases; junction bases not matched to a gene: 2. Looked up from germline, CDR1 is SGHRS and CDR2 is YFSETQ. This CDR3 has 15 amino acids. Unique molecular identifiers were incorporated when the TCRbeta library was constructed. TCRdb re-called the PCR reads with MiXCR, one entry per CDR3 protein. Of hundreds of thousands of distinct CDR3 sequences listed, 10% were seen once; the top ten hold about 2%. This clonotype was seen many times. Its antigen remains unidentified. Study findings and constraints: Several patients had high TCRbeta diversity at day 60; it came from surviving recipient T cells and thymic progenitors. Expanded graft clones numbering several hundred reportedly gave rise to alpha-beta T cells about two months after transplant. The main origin of T-cell counts and diversity one year after transplant was newly produced T cells.

Sample: PBMCs, taken before TCRalphabeta/CD19-depleted stem cell transplant. This rearrangement joins TRBV5-1 to TRBJ2-3, with TRBD1 matching 10 bases. The sequence was obtained from a child younger than 10 with inherited bone marrow failure, due to receive a stem cell transplant. DNA of the CDR3: TGCGCCAGCAGCTTTGGGACAGGGGACACAGATACGCAGTATTTT. Residues: CASSFGTGDTDTQYF.